A single T cell receptor (beta chain) is shown here with its context. This clonotype was seen more than once but under ten times. Its antigen target is currently unknown. Base qualities are not at hand, and no much larger clone is one base apart. These data belong to a study of response to subunit inactivated influenza vaccine (dated by TCRdb to the late 2010s). With respect to the entire study: To follow how T cells responded to a trivalent subunit inactivated influenza vaccine, the researchers relied on deep quantitative profiling of the T cell receptor repertoire. Results the study describes overall, beyond this receptor: The authors suggested that each seasonal influenza vaccination may recruit only a limited number of new T cells.

Library preparation was by RT-PCR. Sequencing was carried out with an Illumina HiSeq 2500. Starting from the raw public reads, TCRdb applied fastp trimming at Q25, assembled clones with MiXCR and retained in-frame beta chains. Rows with one shared CDR3 protein collapse into an entry with the most common genes and DNA. The table for this sample lists approximately 490,000 distinct CDR3 sequences; more than 7% of them were counted only once. The ten largest make up roughly 13% of the sample. Source: PBMCs from blood, taken roughly 24 months after vaccination. The sequence came from a man aged 50 to 75 who received an inactivated influenza vaccine. Donor details come from another sample of the same person, matched by shared clones.

The nucleotide sequence reads as follows: TGCAGTGCTGGGGTGGCGGGGAACAATCAGCCCCAGCATTTT. This translates into CSAGVAGNNQPQHF. This chain is built from TRBV20-1 and TRBJ1-5, with the D gene not confidently named. Trimming takes 5 bases from V and 3 bases from J, and the germline ends sit 14 bases apart. The germline V gene encodes CDR1 DFQATT and CDR2 SNEGSKA (reference sequence). The CDR3 sequence holds 14 residues, the cysteine and phenylalanine included. Only the CDR3 DNA is retained, 42 bases long and in frame from the first base.